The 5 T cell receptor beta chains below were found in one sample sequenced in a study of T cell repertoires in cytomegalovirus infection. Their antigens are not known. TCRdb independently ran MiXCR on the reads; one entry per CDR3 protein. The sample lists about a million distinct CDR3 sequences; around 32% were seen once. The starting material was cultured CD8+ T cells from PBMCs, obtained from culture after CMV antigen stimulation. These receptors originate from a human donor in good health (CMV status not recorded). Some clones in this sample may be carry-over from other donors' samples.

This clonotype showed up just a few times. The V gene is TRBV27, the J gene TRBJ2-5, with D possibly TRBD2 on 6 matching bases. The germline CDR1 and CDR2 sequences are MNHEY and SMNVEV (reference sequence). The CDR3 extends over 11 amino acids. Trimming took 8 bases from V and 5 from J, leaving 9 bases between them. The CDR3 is CASLRGETQYF. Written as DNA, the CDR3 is TGTGCCAGCCTCCGGGGGGAGACCCAGTACTTC.

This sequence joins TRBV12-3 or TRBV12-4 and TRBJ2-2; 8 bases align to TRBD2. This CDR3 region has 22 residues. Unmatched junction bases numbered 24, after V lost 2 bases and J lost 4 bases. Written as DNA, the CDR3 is TGTGCCAGCAGTTTATTGCGAATCAATCCGGGACTAGAATTTCGCGGCACCGGGGAGCTGTTTTTT. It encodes CASSLLRINPGLEFRGTGELFF.

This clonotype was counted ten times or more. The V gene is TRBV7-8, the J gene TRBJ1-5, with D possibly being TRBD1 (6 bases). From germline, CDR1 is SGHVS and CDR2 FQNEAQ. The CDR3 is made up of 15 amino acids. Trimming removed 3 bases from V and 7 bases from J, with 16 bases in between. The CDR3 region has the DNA TGTGCCAGCAGCTTCGAGTGGGAGCAGGGGCAGCCCCAGCATTTT. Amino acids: CASSFEWEQGQPQHF.

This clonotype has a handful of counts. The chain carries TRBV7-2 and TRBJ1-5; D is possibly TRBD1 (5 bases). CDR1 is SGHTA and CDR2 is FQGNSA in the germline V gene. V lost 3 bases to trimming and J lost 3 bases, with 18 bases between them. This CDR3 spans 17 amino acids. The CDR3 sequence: CASSFLGPPSTNQPQHF. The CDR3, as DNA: TGTGCCAGCAGCTTCCTGGGACCTCCCAGTACCAATCAGCCCCAGCATTTT. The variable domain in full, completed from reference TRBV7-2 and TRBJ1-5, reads GAGVSQSPSNKVTEKGKDVELRCDPISGHTALYWYRQSLGQGLEFLIYFQGNSAPDKSGLPSDRFSAERTGGSVSTLTIQRTQQEDSAVYLCASSFLGPPSTNQPQHFGDGTRLSIL.

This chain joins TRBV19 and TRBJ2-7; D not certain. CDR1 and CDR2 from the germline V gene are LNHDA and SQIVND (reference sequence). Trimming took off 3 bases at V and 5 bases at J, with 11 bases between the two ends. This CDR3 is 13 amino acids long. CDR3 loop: CASSILGRDEQYF. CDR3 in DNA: TGTGCCAGTAGTATTTTAGGCCGGGACGAGCAGTACTTC.